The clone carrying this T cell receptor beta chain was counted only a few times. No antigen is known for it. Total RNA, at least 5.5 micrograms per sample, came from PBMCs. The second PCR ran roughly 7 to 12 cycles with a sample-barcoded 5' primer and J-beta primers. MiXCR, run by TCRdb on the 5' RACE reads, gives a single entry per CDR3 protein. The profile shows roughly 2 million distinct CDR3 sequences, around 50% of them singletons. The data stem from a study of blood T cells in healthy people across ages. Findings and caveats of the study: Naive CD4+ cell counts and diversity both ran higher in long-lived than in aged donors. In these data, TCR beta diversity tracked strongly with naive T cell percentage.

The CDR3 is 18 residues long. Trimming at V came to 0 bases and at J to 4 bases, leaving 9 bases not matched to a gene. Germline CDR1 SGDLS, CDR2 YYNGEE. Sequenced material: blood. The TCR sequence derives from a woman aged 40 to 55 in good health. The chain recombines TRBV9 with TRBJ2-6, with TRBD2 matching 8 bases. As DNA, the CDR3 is TGTGCCAGCAGCGTAGATGCCCGGGGGGGGGCCGGGGCCAACGTCCTGACTTTC. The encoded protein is CASSVDARGGAGANVLTF. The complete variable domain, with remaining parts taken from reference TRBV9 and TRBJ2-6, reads DSGVTQTPKHLITATGQRVTLRCSPRSGDLSVYWYQQSLDQGLQFLIQYYNGEERAKGNILERFSAQQFPDLHSELNLSSLELGDSALYFCASSVDARGGAGANVLTFGAGSRLTVL.